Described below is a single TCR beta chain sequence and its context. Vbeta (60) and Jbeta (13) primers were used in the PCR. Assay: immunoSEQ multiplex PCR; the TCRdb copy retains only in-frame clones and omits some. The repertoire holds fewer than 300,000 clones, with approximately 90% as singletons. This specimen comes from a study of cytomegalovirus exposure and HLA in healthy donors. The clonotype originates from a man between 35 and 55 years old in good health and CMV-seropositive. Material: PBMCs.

This CDR3 is CASSVRVLAETGTGELFF. CDR3 nucleotide sequence: TGTGCCAGCAGTGTGAGGGTTCTAGCGGAGACGGGCACCGGGGAGCTGTTTTTT. V gene TRBV2 combines with J gene TRBJ2-2; TRBD2 matches at 7 bases. J gave up 4 bases and V 4 bases, and 15 bases lay outside the gene matches. Germline V gene sequence: CDR1 SNHLY, CDR2 FYNNEI. This CDR3 is built from 18 residues. The variable domain in full, with the rest retrieved from reference TRBV2 and TRBJ2-2, is EPEVTQTPSHQVTQMGQEVILRCVPISNHLYFYWYRQILGQKVEFLVSFYNNEISEKSEIFDDQFSVERPDGSNFTLKIRSTKLEDSAMYFCASSVRVLAETGTGELFFGEGSRLTVL.